The clone carrying this TCR beta chain was seen more than once but under ten times. This entry belongs to a study of human T cells and chemical hapten exposure. The CDR3 totals 16 residues. Germline V gene lookup returns CDR1 LGHNA and CDR2 YSLEER. Trimming pared 3 bases from V and 0 bases from J, leaving 9 bases between. TCRdb reprocessed the RACE reads via MiXCR and lists one record per CDR3 protein. The sample includes 360,000 or so distinct CDR3 sequences, about 6% seen only once; the top ten take more than 5.5%. Time point meaning: patch test 2, 6 weeks after DPC sensitization. Treatment defined: therapeutic diphenylcyclopropenone sensitization with weekly scalp DPC.

The TCR comes from a woman aged 18-29 years with alopecia areata. Some clones in this sample may be carry-over from other donors' samples. V is TRBV4-3 and J is TRBJ2-6; D is uncertain. The starting material was whole blood, obtained in connection with sensitization to the hapten diphenylcyclopropenone (DPC). The CDR3 DNA sequence: TGCGCCAGCAGCCATGGCAGATACTCTGGGGCCAACGTCCTGACTTTC. Its translation is CASSHGRYSGANVLTF.